Below are 4 T cell receptor beta chains sequenced from a single sample in a study of CD8 T cells in Susac syndrome (dated by TCRdb to between 2018 and 2021). Library method: the immunoSEQ multiplex PCR assay. RNA was extracted using the RNeasy kit, and roughly 0.5 to 1 ug of the RNA was reverse transcribed with random hexamers. The public reads were run again by TCRdb, first through fastp at Q25 and then through MiXCR, and only productive beta chains were kept. Entries that share a CDR3 protein sequence are merged under the most common genes and DNA. This sample gives over 150,000 distinct CDR3 sequences in total; roughly 95% of them show up just once. The top ten constitute about 0.13% of the sample. The sample was CD4+ T cells from PBMCs. Source of these receptors: a human donor with Susac syndrome.

J is TRBJ2-5 and V is TRBV7-3; D gene uncertain. V was cut by 4 bases and J by 5 bases, with 11 bases left in between. Germline V gene data show CDR1 as SGHTA and CDR2 as FQGTGA. CDR3 length: 13 amino acids. CDR3 bases: TGTGCCAGCAGCTCCCAGCCCCGCGAGACCCAGTACTTC. Translated, it gives CASSSQPRETQYF.

This clonotype was seen a single time. This rearrangement joins TRBV20-1 to TRBJ1-3, with D perhaps TRBD1 (6 bases). This CDR3 spans 15 amino acids. CDR1 is DFQATT and CDR2 is SNEGSKA in the germline V gene (reference sequence). Trimming shortened V by 0 bases and J by 3 bases, and 12 bases separated the two germline ends. For the CDR3, the DNA is TGCAGTGCTAGAGATGGGGGGGCGTTTGGAAACACCATATATTTT. Amino acid sequence: CSARDGGAFGNTIYF.

The chain employs TRBV5-4 and TRBJ2-1; D is undetermined. Trimming cost V 5 bases and J 2 bases, with 17 bases left between them. Germline-derived CDR1 and CDR2 are SGHNT and YYREEE (reference sequence). The CDR3 is 16 residues long. The CDR3 sequence: CASRIDRHGPYNEQFF. CDR3 in DNA: TGTGCCAGCAGAATAGACCGCCACGGCCCCTACAATGAGCAGTTCTTC.

The chain carries TRBV20-1 and TRBJ2-1; the D gene is possibly TRBD2 (5 bases). The germline CDR1 and CDR2 sequences are DFQATT and SNEGSKA (reference sequence). V lost 7 bases, J lost 3 bases, and 13 bases lay in between. This CDR3 spans 13 amino acids. CDR3 region: CSEGGLNYNEQFF. Here the CDR3 DNA reads TGCAGTGAGGGTGGACTTAACTACAATGAGCAGTTCTTC.